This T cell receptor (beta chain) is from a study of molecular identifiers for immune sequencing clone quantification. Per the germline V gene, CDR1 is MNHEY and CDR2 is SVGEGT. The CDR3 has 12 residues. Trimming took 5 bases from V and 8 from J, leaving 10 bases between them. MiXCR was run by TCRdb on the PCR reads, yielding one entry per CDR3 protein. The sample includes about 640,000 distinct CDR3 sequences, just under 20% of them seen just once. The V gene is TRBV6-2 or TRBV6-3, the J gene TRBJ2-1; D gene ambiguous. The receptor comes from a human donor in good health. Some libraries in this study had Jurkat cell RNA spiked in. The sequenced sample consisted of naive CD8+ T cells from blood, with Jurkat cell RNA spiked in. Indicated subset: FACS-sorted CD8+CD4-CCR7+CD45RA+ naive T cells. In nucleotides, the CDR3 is TGTGCCAGCAGTCTAAACCCCCATGAGCAGTTCTTC. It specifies CASSLNPHEQFF.